This entry features one T cell receptor beta chain sequence. At one boundary the junction diverges from the germline segment, which might be a read error. During its preparation, the TCRbeta library received unique molecular identifiers. TCRdb itself ran the PCR reads through MiXCR, one entry per CDR3 protein. The sample lists hundreds of thousands of distinct CDR3 sequences, roughly 17% occurring once. Germline V gene sequence: CDR1 SNHLY, CDR2 FYNNEI. The CDR3 length is 12 residues. This sample was taken from a study of T-cell reconstitution after alpha-beta-depleted transplantation in children. V is TRBV2 and J is TRBJ1-1; maybe TRBD1 (5 bases). This material consisted of PBMCs from the stem cell graft donor, taken from the stem cell graft. This TCR was sampled from a human donor who donated a stem cell graft to a child with acute myeloid leukemia. In DNA form, the CDR3 reads TGTGCCAGCAGTAAGGGGTACACTGACGCTTTCTTT. This gives the protein CASSKGYTDAFF.